This T cell receptor (beta chain) was documented in a study of T cell responses to AZD1222 COVID-19 vaccine. Whole-study findings and limits: There were mostly white British donors and more females than males, and clonal diversity was possibly underestimated. Dominant CD4 TCR responses targeted spike regions 160-218 and 743-854. Among spike-specific TCRs, nearly half reportedly target unmutated variant regions.

Generated by immunoSEQ multiplex PCR, the TCRdb table keeps only in-frame clones and is missing some. This table holds approximately 190,000 clones, about 90% found once. Details on this clone: The antigen is not known.

The V gene's germline CDR1 is MNHEY and CDR2 SVGAGI. Between the trimmed V and J ends, which lost 3 bases and 0 bases, there was a span of 12 bases. The CDR3 sequence is 15 residues long. The clonotype was recovered from an adult in good health. This chain joins TRBV6-5 and TRBJ2-7; D uncertain. Sequencing was performed on peripheral blood, taken on day 0 of MenACWY control vaccination. The CDR3 here is CASSYYGKTSYEQYF. CDR3 DNA: TGTGCCAGCAGTTATTACGGAAAAACCTCCTACGAGCAGTACTTC.